The T cell receptor beta chain described here comes from a study of T cell responses to AZD1222 COVID-19 vaccine. Study observations and caveats: Most donors were white British, females outnumbered males, and clonal diversity was possibly underestimated. After the peak T cell response, and only then, were repertoires sampled.

Second-dose intervals near 4 or 12 weeks were combined. Clones were sequenced by immunoSEQ multiplex PCR, and TCRdb holds only the in-frame ones, with some missing. The table lists approximately 45,000 clones, about nine tenths of them singletons. J lost 6 bases, V lost 1 base, and 5 bases had no gene match. From germline, CDR1 is SNHLY and CDR2 FYNNEI. CDR3 length: 15 amino acids. As regards this clone: The antigen remains unidentified.

Sequenced material: peripheral blood, taken 28 days after the second AZD1222 dose. The chain recombines TRBV2 with TRBJ1-4; 7 bases line up with TRBD1. This receptor was identified in an adult who received the AZD1222 COVID-19 vaccine. The CDR3 DNA follows: TGTGCCAGCAGTGAAGAAAGGGGGCTGGATGAAAAACTGTTTTTT. Amino acid sequence: CASSEERGLDEKLFF.